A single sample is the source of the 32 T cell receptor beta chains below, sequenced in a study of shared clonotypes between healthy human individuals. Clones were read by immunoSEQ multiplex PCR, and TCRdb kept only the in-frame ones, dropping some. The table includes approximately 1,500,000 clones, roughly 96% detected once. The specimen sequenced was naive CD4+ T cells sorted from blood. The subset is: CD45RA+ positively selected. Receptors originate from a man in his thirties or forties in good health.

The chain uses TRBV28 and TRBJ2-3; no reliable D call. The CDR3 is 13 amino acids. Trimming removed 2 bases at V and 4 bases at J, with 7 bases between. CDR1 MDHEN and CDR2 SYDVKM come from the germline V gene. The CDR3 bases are TGTGCCAGCAGTTTAGGTAGTTCAGATACGCAGTATTTT. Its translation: CASSLGSSDTQYF.

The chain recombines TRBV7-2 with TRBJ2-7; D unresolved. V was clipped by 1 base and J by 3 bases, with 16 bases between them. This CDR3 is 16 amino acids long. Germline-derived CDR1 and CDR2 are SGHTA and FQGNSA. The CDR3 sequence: CASSLGIRARNYEQYF. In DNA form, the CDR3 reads TGTGCCAGCAGCTTAGGGATAAGGGCACGAAACTACGAGCAGTACTTC.

The CDR3 DNA follows: TGTGCCAGCAGTTACCGTCCAGGGAGAGATACGCAGTATTTT. The encoded protein is CASSYRPGRDTQYF. V usage is TRBV6-5 and J usage is TRBJ2-3; D is perhaps TRBD1 or TRBD2 (5 bases each). The germline CDR1 and CDR2 sequences are MNHEY and SVGAGI. The CDR3 extends over 14 amino acids. V shed 2 bases and J shed 5 bases, with 11 bases lying between them.

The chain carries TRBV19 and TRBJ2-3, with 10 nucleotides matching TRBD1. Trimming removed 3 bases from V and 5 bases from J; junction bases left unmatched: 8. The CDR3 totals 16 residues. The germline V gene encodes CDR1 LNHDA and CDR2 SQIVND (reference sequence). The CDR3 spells CASSMIRDRGRDTQYF. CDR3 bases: TGTGCCAGTAGTATGATAAGGGACAGGGGTAGAGATACGCAGTATTTT.

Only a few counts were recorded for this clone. This CDR3 is CASSTGTANYGYTF. The CDR3 nucleotides are TGTGCCAGCAGCACCGGGACAGCTAACTATGGCTACACCTTC. The V call is TRBV7-9, the J call TRBJ1-2; 7 bases fit TRBD1. This CDR3 is 14 amino acids long. In germline, CDR1 is SEHNR, CDR2 FQNEAQ (reference sequence). The V and J ends lost 5 bases and 0 bases, in that order; junction bases with no gene match: 3. Full variable domain (rest looked up from reference TRBV7-9 and TRBJ1-2): DTGVSQNPRHKITKRGQNVTFRCDPISEHNRLYWYRQTLGQGPEFLTYFQNEAQLEKSRLLSDRFSAERPKGSFSTLEIQRTEQGDSAMYLCASSTGTANYGYTFGSGTRLTVV.

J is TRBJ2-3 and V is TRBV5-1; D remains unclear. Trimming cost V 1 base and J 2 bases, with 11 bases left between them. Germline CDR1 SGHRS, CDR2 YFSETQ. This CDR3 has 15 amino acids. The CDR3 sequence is CASSLMSRITDTQYF. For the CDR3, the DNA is TGCGCCAGCAGCTTGATGTCTAGGATCACAGATACGCAGTATTTT.

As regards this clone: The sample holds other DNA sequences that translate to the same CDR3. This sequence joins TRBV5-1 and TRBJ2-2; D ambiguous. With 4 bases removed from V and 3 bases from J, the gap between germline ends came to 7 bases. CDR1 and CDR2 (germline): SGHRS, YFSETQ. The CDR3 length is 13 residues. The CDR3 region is CASSGQDTGELFF. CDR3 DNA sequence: TGCGCCAGCAGCGGGCAGGACACCGGGGAGCTGTTTTTT.

CDR3 sequence reads: CASSFLAGITDTQYF. Here the CDR3 DNA reads TGTGCCAGCAGCTTTTTAGCGGGGATCACAGATACGCAGTATTTT. The rearrangement joins TRBV7-2 to TRBJ2-3; 8 nucleotides agree with TRBD2. CDR1 and CDR2 from the germline V gene are SGHTA and FQGNSA. The CDR3 totals 15 residues. Germline trimming cut 3 bases from V and 2 bases from J; bases unmatched to any gene: 4.

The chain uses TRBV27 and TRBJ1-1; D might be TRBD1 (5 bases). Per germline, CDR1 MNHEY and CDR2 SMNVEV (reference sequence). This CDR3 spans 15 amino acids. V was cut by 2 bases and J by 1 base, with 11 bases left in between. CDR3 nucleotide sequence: TGTGCCAGCAGTTTAAATGGGGGAGAGAACACTGAAGCTTTCTTT. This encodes CASSLNGGENTEAFF.

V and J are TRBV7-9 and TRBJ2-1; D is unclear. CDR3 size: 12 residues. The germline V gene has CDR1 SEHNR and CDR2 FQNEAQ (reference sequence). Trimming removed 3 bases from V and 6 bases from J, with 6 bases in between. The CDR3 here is CASSFRANEQFF. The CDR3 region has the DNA TGTGCCAGCAGCTTTCGGGCCAATGAGCAGTTCTTC.

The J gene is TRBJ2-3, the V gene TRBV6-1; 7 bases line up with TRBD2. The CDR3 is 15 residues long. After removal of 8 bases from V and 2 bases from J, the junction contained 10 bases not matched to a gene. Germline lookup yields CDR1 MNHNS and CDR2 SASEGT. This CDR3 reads CASGEASGLTDTQYF. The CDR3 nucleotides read TGTGCCAGCGGAGAGGCTAGCGGTCTCACAGATACGCAGTATTTT.

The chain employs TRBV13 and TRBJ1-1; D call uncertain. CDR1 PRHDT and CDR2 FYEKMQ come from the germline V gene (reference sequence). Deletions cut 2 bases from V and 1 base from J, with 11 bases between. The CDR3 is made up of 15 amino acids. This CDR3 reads CASSLLLDPNTEAFF. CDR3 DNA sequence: TGTGCCAGCAGCTTACTACTAGACCCGAACACTGAAGCTTTCTTT.

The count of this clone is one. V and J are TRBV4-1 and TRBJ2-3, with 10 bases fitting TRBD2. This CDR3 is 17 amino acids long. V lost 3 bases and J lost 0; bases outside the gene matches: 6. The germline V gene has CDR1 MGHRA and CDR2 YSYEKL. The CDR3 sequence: CASSQVLAGVSTDTQYF. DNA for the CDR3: TGCGCCAGCAGCCAGGTCCTAGCGGGAGTTAGCACAGATACGCAGTATTTT.

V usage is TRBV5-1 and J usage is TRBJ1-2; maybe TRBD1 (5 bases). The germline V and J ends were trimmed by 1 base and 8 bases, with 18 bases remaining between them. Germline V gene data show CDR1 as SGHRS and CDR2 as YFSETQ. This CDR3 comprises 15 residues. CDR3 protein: CASSLTAGGAGGYTF. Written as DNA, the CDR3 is TGCGCCAGCAGCTTGACCGCGGGTGGGGCTGGGGGCTACACCTTC.

The CDR3 sequence is CASSFPRDRAYNEQFF. The CDR3 DNA reads TGCGCCAGCAGCTTCCCCAGGGACAGGGCCTACAATGAGCAGTTCTTC. J is TRBJ2-1 and V is TRBV5-1; 9 bases fit TRBD1. V dropped 2 bases and J dropped 2; count of bases not matched to a gene: 5. CDR3 size: 16 residues. The germline CDR1 and CDR2 sequences are SGHRS and YFSETQ.

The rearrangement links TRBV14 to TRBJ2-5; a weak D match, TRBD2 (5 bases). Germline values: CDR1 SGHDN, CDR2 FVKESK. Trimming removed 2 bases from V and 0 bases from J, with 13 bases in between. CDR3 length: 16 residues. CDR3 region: CASSQLAGGNQETQYF. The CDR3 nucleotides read TGTGCCAGCAGCCAATTGGCGGGTGGGAACCAAGAGACCCAGTACTTC.

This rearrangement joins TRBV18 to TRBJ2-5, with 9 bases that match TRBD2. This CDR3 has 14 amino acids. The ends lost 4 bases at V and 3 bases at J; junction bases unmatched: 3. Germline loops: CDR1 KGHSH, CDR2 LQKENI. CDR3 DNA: TGTGCCAGCTCACAAGTAGCGGGAGAAGAGACCCAGTACTTC. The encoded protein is CASSQVAGEETQYF.

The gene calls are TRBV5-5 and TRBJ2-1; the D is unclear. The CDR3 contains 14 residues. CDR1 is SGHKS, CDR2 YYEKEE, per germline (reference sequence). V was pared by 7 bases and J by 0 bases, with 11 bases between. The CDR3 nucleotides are TGTGCCAGCTCCCGGGTCGGCTCCTACAATGAGCAGTTCTTC. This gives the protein CASSRVGSYNEQFF.

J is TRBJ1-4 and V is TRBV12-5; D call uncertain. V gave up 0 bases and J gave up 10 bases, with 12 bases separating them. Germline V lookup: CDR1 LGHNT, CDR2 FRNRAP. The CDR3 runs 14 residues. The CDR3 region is CASGLVPQERKLFF. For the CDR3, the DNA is TGTGCTAGTGGTTTGGTCCCCCAGGAGCGAAAACTGTTTTTT.

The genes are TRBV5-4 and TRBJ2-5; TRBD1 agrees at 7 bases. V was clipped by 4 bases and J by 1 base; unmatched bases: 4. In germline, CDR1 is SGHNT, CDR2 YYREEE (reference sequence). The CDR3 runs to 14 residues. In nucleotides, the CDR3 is TGTGCCAGCAGCGTGACAGGGTTCCAAGAGACCCAGTACTTC. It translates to CASSVTGFQETQYF.

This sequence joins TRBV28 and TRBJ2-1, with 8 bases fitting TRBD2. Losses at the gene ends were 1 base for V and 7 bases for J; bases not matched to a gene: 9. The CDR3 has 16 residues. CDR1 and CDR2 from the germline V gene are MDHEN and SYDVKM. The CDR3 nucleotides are TGTGCCAGCAGTTTATCTAGCGGGCTTGGAGGGAATGAGCAGTTCTTC. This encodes CASSLSSGLGGNEQFF.

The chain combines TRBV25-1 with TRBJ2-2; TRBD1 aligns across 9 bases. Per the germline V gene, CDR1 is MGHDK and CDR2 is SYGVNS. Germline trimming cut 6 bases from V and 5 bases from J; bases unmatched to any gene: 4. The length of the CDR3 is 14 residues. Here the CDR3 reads CASSRQGGTGELFF. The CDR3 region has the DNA TGTGCCAGCAGCCGACAGGGGGGGACCGGGGAGCTGTTTTTT.

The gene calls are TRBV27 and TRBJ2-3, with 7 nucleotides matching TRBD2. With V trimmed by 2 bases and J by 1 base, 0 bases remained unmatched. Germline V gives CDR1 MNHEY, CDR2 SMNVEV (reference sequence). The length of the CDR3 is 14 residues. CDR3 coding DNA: TGTGCCAGCAGTTTAGCGGGGGGCACAGATACGCAGTATTTT. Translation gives CASSLAGGTDTQYF.

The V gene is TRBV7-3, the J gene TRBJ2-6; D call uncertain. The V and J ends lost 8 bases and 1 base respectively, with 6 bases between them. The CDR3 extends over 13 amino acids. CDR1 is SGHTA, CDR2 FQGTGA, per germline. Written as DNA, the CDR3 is TGTGCCAGCGGGGTTTCTGGGGCCAACGTCCTGACTTTC. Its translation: CASGVSGANVLTF.

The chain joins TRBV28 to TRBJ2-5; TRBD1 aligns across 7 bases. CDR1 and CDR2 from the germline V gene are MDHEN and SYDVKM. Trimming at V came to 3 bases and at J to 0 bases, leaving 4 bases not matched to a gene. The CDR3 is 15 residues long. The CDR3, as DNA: TGTGCCAGCAGTTTTAGGGACAGCCACCAAGAGACCCAGTACTTC. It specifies CASSFRDSHQETQYF.

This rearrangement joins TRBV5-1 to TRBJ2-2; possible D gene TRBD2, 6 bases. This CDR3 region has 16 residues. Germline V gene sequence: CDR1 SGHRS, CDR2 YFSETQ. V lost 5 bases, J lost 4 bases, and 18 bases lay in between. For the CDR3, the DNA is TGCGCCAGCAGACGTACTTCGGGAGTTGTCACCGGGGAGCTGTTTTTT. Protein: CASRRTSGVVTGELFF.

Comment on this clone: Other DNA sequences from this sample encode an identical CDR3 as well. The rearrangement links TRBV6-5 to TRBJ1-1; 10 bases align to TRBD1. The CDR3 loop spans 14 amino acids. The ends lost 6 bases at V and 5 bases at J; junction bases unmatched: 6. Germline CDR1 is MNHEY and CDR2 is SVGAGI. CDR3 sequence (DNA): TGTGCCAGCAGGCCGGACAGGGGGAGGACTGAAGCTTTCTTT. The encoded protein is CASRPDRGRTEAFF.

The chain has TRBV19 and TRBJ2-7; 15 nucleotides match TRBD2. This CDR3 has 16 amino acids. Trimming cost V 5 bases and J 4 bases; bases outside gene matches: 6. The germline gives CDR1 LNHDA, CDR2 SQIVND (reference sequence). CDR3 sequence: CASSPSGTSGRYEQYF. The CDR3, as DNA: TGTGCCAGTAGTCCGAGCGGGACTAGCGGGAGGTACGAGCAGTACTTC.

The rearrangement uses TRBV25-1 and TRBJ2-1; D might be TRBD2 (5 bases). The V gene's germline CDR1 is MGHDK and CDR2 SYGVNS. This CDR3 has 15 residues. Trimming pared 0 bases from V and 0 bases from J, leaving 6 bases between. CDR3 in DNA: TGTGCCAGCAGTGAATACAGCGGCTCCTACAATGAGCAGTTCTTC. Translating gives CASSEYSGSYNEQFF.

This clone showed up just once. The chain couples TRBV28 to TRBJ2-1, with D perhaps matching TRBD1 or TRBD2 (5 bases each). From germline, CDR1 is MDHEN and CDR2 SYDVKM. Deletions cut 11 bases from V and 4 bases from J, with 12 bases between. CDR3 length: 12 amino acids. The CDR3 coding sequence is TGTGCCTCCGGGACGGATTACAATGAGCAGTTCTTC. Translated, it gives CASGTDYNEQFF.

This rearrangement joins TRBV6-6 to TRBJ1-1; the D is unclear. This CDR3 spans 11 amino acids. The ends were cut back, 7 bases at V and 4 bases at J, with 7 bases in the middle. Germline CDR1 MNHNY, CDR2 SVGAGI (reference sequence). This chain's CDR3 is CASKMATEAFF. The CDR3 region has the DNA TGTGCCAGCAAGATGGCCACTGAAGCTTTCTTT.

For the CDR3, the DNA is TGTGCCAGCAGCCATACTACCGGGAGGGATTACGAGCAGTACTTC. Encoded protein: CASSHTTGRDYEQYF. This chain uses TRBV4-2 with TRBJ2-7; TRBD2 aligns across 8 bases. Per germline, CDR1 LGHNA and CDR2 YNFKEQ. Trimming cost V 3 bases and J 4 bases; bases outside gene matches: 8. This CDR3 spans 15 amino acids.